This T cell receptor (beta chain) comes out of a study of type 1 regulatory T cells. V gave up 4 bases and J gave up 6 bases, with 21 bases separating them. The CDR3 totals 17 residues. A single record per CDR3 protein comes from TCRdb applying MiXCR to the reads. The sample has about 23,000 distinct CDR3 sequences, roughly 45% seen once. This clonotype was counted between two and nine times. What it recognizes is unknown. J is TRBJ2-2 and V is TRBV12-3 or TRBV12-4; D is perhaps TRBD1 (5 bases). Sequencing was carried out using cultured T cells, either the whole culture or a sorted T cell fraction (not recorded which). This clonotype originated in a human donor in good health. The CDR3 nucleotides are TGTGCCAGCAGTTCCCGTTCGGCAGGGATTAAGGCCGGGGAGCTGTTTTTT. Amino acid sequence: CASSSRSAGIKAGELFF.